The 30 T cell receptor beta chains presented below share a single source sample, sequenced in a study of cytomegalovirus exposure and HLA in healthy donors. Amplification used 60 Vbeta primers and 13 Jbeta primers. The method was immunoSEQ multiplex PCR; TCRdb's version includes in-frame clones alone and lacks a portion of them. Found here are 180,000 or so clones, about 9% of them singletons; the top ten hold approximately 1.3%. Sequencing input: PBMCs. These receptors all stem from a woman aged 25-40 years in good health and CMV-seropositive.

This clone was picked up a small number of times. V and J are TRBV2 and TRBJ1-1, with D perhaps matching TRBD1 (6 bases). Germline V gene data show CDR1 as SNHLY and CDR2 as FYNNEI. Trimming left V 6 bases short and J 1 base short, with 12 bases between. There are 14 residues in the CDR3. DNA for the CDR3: TGTGCCAGCAGGTACAGGGAGACGAACACTGAAGCTTTCTTT. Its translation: CASRYRETNTEAFF. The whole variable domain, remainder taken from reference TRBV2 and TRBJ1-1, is EPEVTQTPSHQVTQMGQEVILRCVPISNHLYFYWYRQILGQKVEFLVSFYNNEISEKSEIFDDQFSVERPDGSNFTLKIRSTKLEDSAMYFCASRYRETNTEAFFGQGTRLTVV.

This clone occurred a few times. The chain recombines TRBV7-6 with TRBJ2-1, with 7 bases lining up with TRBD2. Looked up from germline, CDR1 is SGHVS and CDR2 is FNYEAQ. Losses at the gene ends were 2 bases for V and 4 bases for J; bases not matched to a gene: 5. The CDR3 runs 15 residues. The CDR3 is CASSLRREVYNEQFF. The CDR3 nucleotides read TGTGCCAGCAGCTTACGCCGGGAGGTATACAATGAGCAGTTCTTC.

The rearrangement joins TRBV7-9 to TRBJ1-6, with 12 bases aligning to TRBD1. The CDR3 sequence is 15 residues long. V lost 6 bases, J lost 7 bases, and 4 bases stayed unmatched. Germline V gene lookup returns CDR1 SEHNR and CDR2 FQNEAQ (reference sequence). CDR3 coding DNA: TGTGCCAGCAGTACCGGGACAGGGGGCAATTCACCCCTCCACTTT. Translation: CASSTGTGGNSPLHF.

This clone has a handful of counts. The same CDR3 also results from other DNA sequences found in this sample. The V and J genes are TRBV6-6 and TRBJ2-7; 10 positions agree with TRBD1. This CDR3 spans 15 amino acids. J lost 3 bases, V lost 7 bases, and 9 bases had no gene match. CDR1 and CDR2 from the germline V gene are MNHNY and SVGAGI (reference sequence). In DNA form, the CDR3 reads TGTGCCAGCACCAACGGCCGGACAGGGGGCTACGAGCAGTACTTC. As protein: CASTNGRTGGYEQYF.

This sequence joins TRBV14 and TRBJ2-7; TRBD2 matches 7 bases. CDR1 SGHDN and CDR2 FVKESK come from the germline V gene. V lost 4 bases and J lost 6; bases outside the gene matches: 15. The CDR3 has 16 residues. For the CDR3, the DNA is TGTGCCAGCAGCCGCCAGGGAGGGCCAATTGGAGCCGAGCAGTACTTC. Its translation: CASSRQGGPIGAEQYF. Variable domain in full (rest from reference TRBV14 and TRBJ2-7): EAGVTQFPSHSVIEKGQTVTLRCDPISGHDNLYWYRRVMGKEIKFLLHFVKESKQDESGMPNNRFLAERTGGTYSTLKVQPAELEDSGVYFCASSRQGGPIGAEQYFGPGTRLTVT.

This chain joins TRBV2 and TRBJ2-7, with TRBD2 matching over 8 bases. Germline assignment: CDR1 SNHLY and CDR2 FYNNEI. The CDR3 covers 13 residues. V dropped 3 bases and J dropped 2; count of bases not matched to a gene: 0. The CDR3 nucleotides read TGTGCCAGCAGTGAGGGACTAGCCTACGAGCAGTACTTC. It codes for CASSEGLAYEQYF.

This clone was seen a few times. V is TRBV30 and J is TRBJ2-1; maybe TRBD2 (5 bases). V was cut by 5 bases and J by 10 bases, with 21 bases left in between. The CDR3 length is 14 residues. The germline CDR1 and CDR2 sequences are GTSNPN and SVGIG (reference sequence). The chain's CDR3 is CAWRGDYGGPEQFF. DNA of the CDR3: TGTGCCTGGCGTGGCGACTATGGTGGGCCAGAGCAGTTCTTC.

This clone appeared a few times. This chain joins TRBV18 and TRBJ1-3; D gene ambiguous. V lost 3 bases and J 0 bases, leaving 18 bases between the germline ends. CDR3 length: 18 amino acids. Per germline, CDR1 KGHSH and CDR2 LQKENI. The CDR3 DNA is TGTGCCAGCTCACCTTTAGAGAGGACGACTAGCTCTGGAAACACCATATATTTT. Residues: CASSPLERTTSSGNTIYF.

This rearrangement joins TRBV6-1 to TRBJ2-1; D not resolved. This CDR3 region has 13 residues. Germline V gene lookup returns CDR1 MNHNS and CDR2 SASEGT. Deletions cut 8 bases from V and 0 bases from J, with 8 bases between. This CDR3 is CASLRSSYNEQFF. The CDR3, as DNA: TGTGCCAGCTTACGTAGCTCCTACAATGAGCAGTTCTTC.

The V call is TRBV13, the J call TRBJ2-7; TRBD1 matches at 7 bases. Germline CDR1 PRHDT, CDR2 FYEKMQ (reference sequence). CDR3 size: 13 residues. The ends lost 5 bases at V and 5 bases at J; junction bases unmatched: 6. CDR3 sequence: CASSRRQGDEQYF. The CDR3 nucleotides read TGTGCCAGCAGCCGGCGACAGGGAGACGAGCAGTACTTC.

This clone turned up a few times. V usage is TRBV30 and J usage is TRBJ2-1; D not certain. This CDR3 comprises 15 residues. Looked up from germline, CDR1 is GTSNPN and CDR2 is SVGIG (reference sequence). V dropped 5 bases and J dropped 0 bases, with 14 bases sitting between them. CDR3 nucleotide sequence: TGTGCCTGGGAGGTTGGCTCTAGCTCCTACAATGAGCAGTTCTTC. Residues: CAWEVGSSSYNEQFF.

The CDR3 loop is CASSEGATGKLFF. In DNA, the CDR3 is TGCGCCAGCAGTGAGGGGGCTACGGGAAAACTGTTTTTT. The V call is TRBV10-1, the J call TRBJ1-4, with D perhaps TRBD1 (5 bases). This CDR3 comprises 13 residues. The germline V gene encodes CDR1 WNHNN and CDR2 SYGVQD (reference sequence). V dropped 2 bases and J dropped 10 bases, with 11 bases sitting between them.

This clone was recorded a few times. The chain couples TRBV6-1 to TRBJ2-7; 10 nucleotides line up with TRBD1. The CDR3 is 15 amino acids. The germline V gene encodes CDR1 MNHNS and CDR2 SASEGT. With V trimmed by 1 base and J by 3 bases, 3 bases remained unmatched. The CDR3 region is CASSEGTGGFYEQYF. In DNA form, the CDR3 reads TGTGCCAGCAGTGAAGGGACAGGGGGATTCTACGAGCAGTACTTC.

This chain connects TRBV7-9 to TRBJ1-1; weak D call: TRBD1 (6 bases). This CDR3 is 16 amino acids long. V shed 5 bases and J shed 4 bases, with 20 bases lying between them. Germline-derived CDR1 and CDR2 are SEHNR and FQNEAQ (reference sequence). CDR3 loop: CASSENDYWGLTEAFF. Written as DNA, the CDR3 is TGTGCCAGCAGCGAGAATGACTACTGGGGGCTCACTGAAGCTTTCTTT.

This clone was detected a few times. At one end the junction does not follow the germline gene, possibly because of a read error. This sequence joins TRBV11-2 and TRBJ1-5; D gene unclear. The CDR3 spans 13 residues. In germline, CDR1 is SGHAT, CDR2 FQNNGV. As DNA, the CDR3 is TGTGCCGGCAGCTTAGATCTAGGAGTCTCCCAGCATTTT. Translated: CAGSLDLGVSQHF. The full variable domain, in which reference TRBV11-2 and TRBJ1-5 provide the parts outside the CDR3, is EAGVAQSPRYKIIEKRQSVAFWCNPISGHATLYWYQQILGQGPKLLIQFQNNGVVDDSQLPKDRFSAERLKGVDSTLKIQPAKLEDSAVYLCAGSLDLGVSQHFGDGTRLSIL.

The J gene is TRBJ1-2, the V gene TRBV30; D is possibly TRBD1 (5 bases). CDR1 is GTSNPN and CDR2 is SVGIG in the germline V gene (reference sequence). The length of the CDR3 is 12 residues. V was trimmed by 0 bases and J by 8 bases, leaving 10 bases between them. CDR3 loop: CAWSVQAGGYTF. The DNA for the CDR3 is TGTGCCTGGAGTGTACAGGCTGGAGGCTACACCTTC.

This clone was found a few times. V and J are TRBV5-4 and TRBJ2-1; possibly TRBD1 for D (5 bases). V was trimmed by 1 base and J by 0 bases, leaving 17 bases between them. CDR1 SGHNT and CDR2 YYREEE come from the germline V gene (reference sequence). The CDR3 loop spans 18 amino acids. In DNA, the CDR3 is TGTGCCAGCAGCTTGTCTGGACACCTTACGAGCTCCTACAATGAGCAGTTCTTC. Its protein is CASSLSGHLTSSYNEQFF.

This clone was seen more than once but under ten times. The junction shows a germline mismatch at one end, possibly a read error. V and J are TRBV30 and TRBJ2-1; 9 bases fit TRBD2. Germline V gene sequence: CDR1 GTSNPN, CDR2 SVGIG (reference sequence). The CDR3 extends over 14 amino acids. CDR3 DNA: TGTGCCTGGAACCCGGGACTAGCCTATAATGAGCAGTTCTTC. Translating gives CAWNPGLAYNEQFF. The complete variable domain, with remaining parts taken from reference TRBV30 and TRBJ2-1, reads SQTIHQWPATLVQPVGSPLSLECTVEGTSNPNLYWYRQAAGRGLQLLFYSVGIGQISSEVPQNLSASRPQDRQFILSSKKLLLSDSGFYLCAWNPGLAYNEQFFGPGTRLTVL.

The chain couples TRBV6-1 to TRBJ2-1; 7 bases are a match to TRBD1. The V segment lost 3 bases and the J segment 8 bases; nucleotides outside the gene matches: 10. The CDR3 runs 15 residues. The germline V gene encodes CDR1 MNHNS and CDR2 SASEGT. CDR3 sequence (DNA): TGTGCCAGCAGTGAGTCCGGGACAGAATATTATGAGCAGTTCTTC. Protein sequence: CASSESGTEYYEQFF.

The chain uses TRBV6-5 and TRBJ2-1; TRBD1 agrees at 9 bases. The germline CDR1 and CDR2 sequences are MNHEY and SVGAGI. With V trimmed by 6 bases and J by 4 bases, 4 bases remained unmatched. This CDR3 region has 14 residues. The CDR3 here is CASSRGQGYNEQFF. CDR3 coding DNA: TGTGCCAGCAGCCGGGGACAGGGATACAATGAGCAGTTCTTC.

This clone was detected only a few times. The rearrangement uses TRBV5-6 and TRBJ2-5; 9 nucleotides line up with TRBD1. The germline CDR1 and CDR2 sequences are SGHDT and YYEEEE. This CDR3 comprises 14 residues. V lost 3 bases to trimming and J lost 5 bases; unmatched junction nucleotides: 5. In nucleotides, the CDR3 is TGTGCCAGCAGCTGGCGGACAGGGGTGGAGACCCAGTACTTC. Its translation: CASSWRTGVETQYF.

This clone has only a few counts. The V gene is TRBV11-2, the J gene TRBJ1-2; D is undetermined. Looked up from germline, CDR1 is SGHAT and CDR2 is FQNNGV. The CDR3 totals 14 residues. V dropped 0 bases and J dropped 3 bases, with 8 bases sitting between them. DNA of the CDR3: TGTGCCAGCAGCTTAGATATGTCGGACTATGGCTACACCTTC. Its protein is CASSLDMSDYGYTF.

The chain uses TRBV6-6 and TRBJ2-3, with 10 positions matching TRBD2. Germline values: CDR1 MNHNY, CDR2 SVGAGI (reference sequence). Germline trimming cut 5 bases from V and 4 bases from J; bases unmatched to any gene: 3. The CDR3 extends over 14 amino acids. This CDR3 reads CASSRTSGPDTQYF. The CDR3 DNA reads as TGTGCCAGCAGTCGGACTAGCGGTCCAGATACGCAGTATTTT.

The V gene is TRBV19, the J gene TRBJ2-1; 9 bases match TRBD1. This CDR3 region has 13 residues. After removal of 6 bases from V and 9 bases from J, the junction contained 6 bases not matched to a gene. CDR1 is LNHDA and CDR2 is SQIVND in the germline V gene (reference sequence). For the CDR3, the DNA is TGTGCCAGTAGCATTACAGGGGGCGTTGAGCAGTTCTTC. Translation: CASSITGGVEQFF.

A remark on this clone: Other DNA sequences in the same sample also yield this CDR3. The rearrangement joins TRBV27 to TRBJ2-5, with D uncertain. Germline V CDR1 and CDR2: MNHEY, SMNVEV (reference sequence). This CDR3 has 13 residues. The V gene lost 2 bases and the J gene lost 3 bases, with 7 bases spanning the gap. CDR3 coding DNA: TGTGCCAGCAGTTTAAGACGGGAAGAGACCCAGTACTTC. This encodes CASSLRREETQYF.

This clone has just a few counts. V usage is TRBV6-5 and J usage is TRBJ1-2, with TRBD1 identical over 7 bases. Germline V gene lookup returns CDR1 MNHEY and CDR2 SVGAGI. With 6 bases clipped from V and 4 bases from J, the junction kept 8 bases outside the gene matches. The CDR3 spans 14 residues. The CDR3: CASSPAGGIYGYTF. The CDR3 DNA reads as TGTGCCAGCAGCCCCGCAGGGGGAATCTATGGCTACACCTTC.

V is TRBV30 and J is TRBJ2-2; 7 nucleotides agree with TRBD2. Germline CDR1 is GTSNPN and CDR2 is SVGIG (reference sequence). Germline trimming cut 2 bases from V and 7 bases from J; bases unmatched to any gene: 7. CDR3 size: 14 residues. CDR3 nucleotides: TGTGCCTGGAGTCCCACTAGCGAGTTCGGGGAGCTGTTTTTT. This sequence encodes CAWSPTSEFGELFF.

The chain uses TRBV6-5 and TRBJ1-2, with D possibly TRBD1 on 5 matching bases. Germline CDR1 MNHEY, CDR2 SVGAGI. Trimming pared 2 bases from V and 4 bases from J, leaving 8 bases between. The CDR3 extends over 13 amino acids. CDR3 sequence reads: CASSYDRPYGYTF. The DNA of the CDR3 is TGTGCCAGCAGTTACGACAGACCCTATGGCTACACCTTC.

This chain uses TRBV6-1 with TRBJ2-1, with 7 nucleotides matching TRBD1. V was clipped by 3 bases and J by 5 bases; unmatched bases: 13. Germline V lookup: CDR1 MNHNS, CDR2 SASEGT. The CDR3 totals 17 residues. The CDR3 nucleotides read TGTGCCAGCAGTGACCCTGGGGGTAGGGGGCGCAACAATGAGCAGTTCTTC. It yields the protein CASSDPGGRGRNNEQFF.

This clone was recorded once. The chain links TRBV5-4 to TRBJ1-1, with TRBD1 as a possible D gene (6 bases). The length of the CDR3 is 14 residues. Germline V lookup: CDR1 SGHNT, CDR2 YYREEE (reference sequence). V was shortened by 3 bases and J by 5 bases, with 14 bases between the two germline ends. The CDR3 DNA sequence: TGTGCCAGCAGCTCTCAGGGGCGGGGGACTGAAGCTTTCTTT. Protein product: CASSSQGRGTEAFF.